Following are 5 T cell receptor beta chains from one sample sequenced in a study of shared clonotypes between healthy human individuals. Sequencing was performed with immunoSEQ multiplex PCR; in TCRdb, only in-frame clones are kept and a portion is missing. The data contain about 1 million clones, roughly 70% of them singletons. The sequenced sample was memory CD4+ T cells sorted from blood. Subset indicated: CD45RA-negative fraction. The receptors originated from a man between 18 and 29 years old in good health.

This CDR3 reads CASNRFLSWNNSPLHF. For the CDR3, the DNA is TGTGCCAGCAATCGGTTCCTATCGTGGAATAATTCACCCCTCCACTTT. The J gene is TRBJ1-6, the V gene TRBV28, with no clear D. This CDR3 has 16 residues. Between the trimmed V and J ends, which lost 7 bases and 5 bases, there was a span of 18 bases. The germline V gene has CDR1 MDHEN and CDR2 SYDVKM.

Details on this clone: This likely came from a read error, as a far larger clone is one base away. This sample includes further DNA sequences coding for the same CDR3. This chain connects TRBV11-2 to TRBJ2-1; tentatively, D is TRBD2 (5 bases). Trimming pared 3 bases from V and 0 bases from J, leaving 6 bases between. The CDR3 is made up of 14 amino acids. Per germline, CDR1 SGHAT and CDR2 FQNNGV. The CDR3 DNA sequence: TGTGCCAGCAGCTTGGGGAGCTCCTACAATGAGCAGTTCTTC. It yields the protein CASSLGSSYNEQFF.

V usage is TRBV14 and J usage is TRBJ2-7; D not resolved. CDR1 and CDR2 (germline): SGHDN, FVKESK. This CDR3 contains 14 residues. Trimming stripped 0 bases from V and 3 bases from J, with 9 bases between. The CDR3 loop is CASSQDTVFYEQYF. The CDR3 DNA is TGTGCCAGCAGCCAAGATACGGTGTTCTACGAGCAGTACTTC.

The V call is TRBV7-9, the J call TRBJ2-3; D could derive from TRBD1 or TRBD2 (5 bases each). V was cut by 1 base and J by 0 bases, with 14 bases left in between. Germline assignment: CDR1 SEHNR and CDR2 FQNEAQ (reference sequence). The CDR3 has 17 amino acids. For the CDR3, the DNA is TGTGCCAGCAGCTTAGGGGGGTTGGCCCTTAGCACAGATACGCAGTATTTT. It is translated as CASSLGGLALSTDTQYF.

This clone was picked up one time. The chain has TRBV5-4 and TRBJ2-2, with D unresolved. V lost 3 bases, J lost 1 base, and 10 bases lay in between. Germline-derived CDR1 and CDR2 are SGHNT and YYREEE (reference sequence). The CDR3 is made up of 15 amino acids. CDR3 nucleotides: TGTGCCAGCAGCTCCCAAACGGGGAACACCGGGGAGCTGTTTTTT. It specifies CASSSQTGNTGELFF.